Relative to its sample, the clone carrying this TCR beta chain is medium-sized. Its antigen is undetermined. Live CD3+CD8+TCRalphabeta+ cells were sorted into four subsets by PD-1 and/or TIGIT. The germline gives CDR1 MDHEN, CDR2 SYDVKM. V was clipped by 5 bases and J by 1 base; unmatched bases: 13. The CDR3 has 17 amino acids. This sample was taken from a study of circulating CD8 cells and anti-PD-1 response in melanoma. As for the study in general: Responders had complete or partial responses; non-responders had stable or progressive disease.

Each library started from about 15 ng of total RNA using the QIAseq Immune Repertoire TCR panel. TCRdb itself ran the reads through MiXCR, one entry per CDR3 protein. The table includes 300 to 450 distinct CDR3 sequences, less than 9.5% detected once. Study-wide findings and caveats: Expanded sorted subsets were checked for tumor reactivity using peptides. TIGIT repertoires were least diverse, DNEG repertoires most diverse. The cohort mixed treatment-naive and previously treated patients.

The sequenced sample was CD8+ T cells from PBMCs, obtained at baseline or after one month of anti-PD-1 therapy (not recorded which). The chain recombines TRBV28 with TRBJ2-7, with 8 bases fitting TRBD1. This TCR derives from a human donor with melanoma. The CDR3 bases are TGTGCCAGCAGTGCATCCCCGAGACAGGGGTGGTCCTACGAGCAGTACTTC. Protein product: CASSASPRQGWSYEQYF.